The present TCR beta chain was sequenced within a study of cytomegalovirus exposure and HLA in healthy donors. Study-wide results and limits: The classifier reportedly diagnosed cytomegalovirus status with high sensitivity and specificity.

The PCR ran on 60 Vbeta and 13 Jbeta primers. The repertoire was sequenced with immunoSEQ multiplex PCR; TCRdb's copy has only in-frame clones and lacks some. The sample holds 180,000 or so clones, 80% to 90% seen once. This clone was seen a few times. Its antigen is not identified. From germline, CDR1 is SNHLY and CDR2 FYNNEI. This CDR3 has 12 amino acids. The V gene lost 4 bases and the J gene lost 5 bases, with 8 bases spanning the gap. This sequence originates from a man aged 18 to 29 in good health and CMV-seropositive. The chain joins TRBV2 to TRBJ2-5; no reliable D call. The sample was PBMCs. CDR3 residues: CASSVIRETQYF. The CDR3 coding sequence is TGTGCCAGCAGTGTGATCAGGGAGACCCAGTACTTC.